Below are 12 T cell receptor beta chains sequenced from a single sample in a study of Ad26.COV2.S vaccination and SARS-CoV-2 variants. Data came from immunoSEQ multiplex PCR; TCRdb stores just in-frame clones and leaves some out. The data contain about 180,000 clones, about 83% of them singletons. Sequenced here: peripheral blood, sampled after recovery from COVID-19. The receptor source for this set is a human donor who had recovered from COVID-19.

V is TRBV5-5 and J is TRBJ2-3, with TRBD2 matching over 8 bases. CDR1 is SGHKS and CDR2 is YYEKEE in the germline V gene (reference sequence). The junction had 9 bases not matched to a gene; V was cut back by 4 bases and J by 2 bases. This CDR3 spans 16 amino acids. CDR3 in DNA: TGTGCCAGCAGCGATTATAGCGGGACCTACACAGATACGCAGTATTTT. It is translated as CASSDYSGTYTDTQYF.

This chain links TRBV11-1 with TRBJ2-3, with D possibly matching TRBD2 (6 bases). V was trimmed by 5 bases and J by 8 bases, leaving 14 bases between them. The CDR3 loop spans 13 amino acids. Germline V gene lookup returns CDR1 SGHAT and CDR2 FQDESV (reference sequence). The chain's CDR3 is CASSPRLVRTQYF. For the CDR3, the DNA is TGTGCCAGCAGCCCCAGACTAGTTCGTACGCAGTATTTT.

The chain carries TRBV10-3 and TRBJ1-1; no definite D call. CDR1 is ENHRY, CDR2 SYGVKD, per germline. The CDR3 runs 12 residues. V dropped 2 bases and J dropped 3 bases, with 4 bases sitting between them. The CDR3: CAISERDTEAFF. The CDR3 nucleotides are TGTGCCATCAGTGAGAGGGACACTGAAGCTTTCTTT.

V gene TRBV3-1 (or the pseudogene TRBV3-2) combines with J gene TRBJ1-6; D is unresolved. V dropped 1 base and J dropped 4 bases, with 5 bases sitting between them. There are 14 residues in the CDR3. Germline lookup yields CDR1 LGHDT and CDR2 YNNKEL (reference sequence). The CDR3 sequence: CASSQAAYNSPLHF. The CDR3 DNA is TGTGCCAGCAGCCAAGCAGCATATAATTCACCCCTCCACTTT.

The chain recombines TRBV29-1 with TRBJ2-2; possibly TRBD1 or TRBD2 for D (7 bases each). There are 16 residues in the CDR3. Germline loops: CDR1 SQVTM, CDR2 ANQGSEA. Deletions cut 0 bases from V and 5 bases from J, with 16 bases between. CDR3 nucleotides: TGCAGCGTTGAAGAAGGACCGCAGGGGGGGACCGGGGAGCTGTTTTTT. It codes for CSVEEGPQGGTGELFF.

The chain has TRBV12-3 or TRBV12-4 and TRBJ2-1; D might be TRBD2 (6 bases). This CDR3 region has 13 residues. The germline V and J ends were trimmed by 5 bases and 15 bases, with 20 bases remaining between them. This chain's CDR3 is CASSPTVGGKGFF. The CDR3, as DNA: TGTGCCAGCAGTCCTACCGTGGGCGGGAAGGGGTTCTTC.

The chain has TRBV18 and TRBJ2-5; TRBD2 matches at 7 bases. J was trimmed by 5 bases and V by 3 bases; bases with no gene match: 3. Germline-derived CDR1 and CDR2 are KGHSH and LQKENI. The CDR3 is 13 amino acids. The CDR3 DNA sequence: TGTGCCAGCTCACCGCGGGGGTCGGAGACCCAGTACTTC. This translates into CASSPRGSETQYF.

The V call is TRBV7-9, the J call TRBJ1-2; 10 bases match TRBD1. The germline V gene has CDR1 SEHNR and CDR2 FQNEAQ (reference sequence). This CDR3 contains 14 residues. V lost 4 bases, J lost 6 bases, and 5 bases stayed unmatched. The chain's CDR3 is CASSSGQGGHGYTF. The CDR3 coding sequence is TGTGCCAGCAGCTCTGGACAGGGGGGACATGGCTACACCTTC.

The chain has TRBV18 and TRBJ2-7; D is uncertain. Trimming stripped 5 bases from V and 3 bases from J, with 11 bases between. CDR3 length equals 13 residues. Germline CDR1 KGHSH, CDR2 LQKENI. The CDR3, as DNA: TGTGCCAGCTCATCGGGCCCGGACTACGAGCAGTACTTC. The encoded protein is CASSSGPDYEQYF.

CDR3 sequence (DNA): TGTGCCAGTAGCGTCGGGTACTATGGCTACACCTTC. This gives the protein CASSVGYYGYTF. The chain is built from TRBV19 and TRBJ1-2; D is unresolved. V lost 6 bases, J lost 3 bases, and 8 bases lay in between. The V gene's germline CDR1 is LNHDA and CDR2 SQIVND (reference sequence). CDR3 length: 12 amino acids.

This clone was observed a single time. This rearrangement joins TRBV18 to TRBJ1-1, with 7 bases identical to TRBD1. The CDR3 sequence is 13 residues long. Per germline, CDR1 KGHSH and CDR2 LQKENI. The V and J ends lost 5 bases and 7 bases, in that order; junction bases with no gene match: 7. The DNA of the CDR3 is TGTGCCAGCTCAGTGAACCGGGACAGTGAAGCTTTCTTT. Its translation is CASSVNRDSEAFF.

The V and J genes are TRBV5-4 and TRBJ2-7, with a tentative D call TRBD1 (5 bases). V was clipped by 2 bases and J by 4 bases, with 10 bases between them. The CDR3 runs to 13 residues. From germline, CDR1 is SGHNT and CDR2 YYREEE (reference sequence). The CDR3, as DNA: TGTGCCAGCAGCTTTCTGGCAGGGTACGAGCAGTACTTC. Its translation is CASSFLAGYEQYF.